The sequence of this TCR beta chain was determined in a study of Graves' ophthalmopathy and Graves' hyperthyroidism. Ten or more counts support this clonotype. CDR3 size: 15 residues. Germline V lookup: CDR1 SGHAT, CDR2 FQNNGV. The V and J ends lost 3 bases and 1 base respectively, with 12 bases between them. RNA transcripts were the source from which TCR beta CDR3 regions were amplified. RT-PCR in the first round used HTBI primers; a second-round multiplex PCR followed. TCRdb reanalysed the multiplex PCR reads using MiXCR and keeps one entry per CDR3 protein. The sample lists 300,000 to 400,000 distinct CDR3 sequences, approximately 17% occurring once.

V usage is TRBV11-2 and J usage is TRBJ2-5; D is perhaps TRBD1 (5 bases). The clonotype comes from an adult woman with stable Graves' hyperthyroidism. The sequencing sample was made of peripheral blood. CDR3 nucleotides: TGTGCCAGCAGCTTCGTACAGGTTCCCCAAGAGACCCAGTACTTC. Translation gives CASSFVQVPQETQYF.